Listed below are T cell receptor beta chains from one sample, sequenced in a study of blood T cell repertoires in COVID-19. Repertoires were generated with immunoSEQ multiplex PCR, while TCRdb's copy carries only in-frame clones and drops some. The table shows 120,000 or so clones, with approximately 80% occurring only once. The sample was peripheral blood. These TCRs come from a middle-aged man with active or convalescent COVID-19. The CDR3 runs from the conserved cysteine through the conserved F or W. The D gene is left open where the match is weak. The size of a clone is reported for some rows only, either as once, few or many, or as a class for expanded clones.

length: 14; V: TRBV13; J: TRBJ2-7; size: NA; D: TRBD2; CDR3: CASSLGLAVYEQYF; DNA: TGTGCCAGCAGCTTAGGGCTAGCGGTTTACGAGCAGTACTTC
length: 14; V: TRBV9; J: TRBJ1-6; size: few; D: TRBD1; CDR3: CASSVGQGNSPLHF; DNA: TGTGCCAGCAGCGTGGGACAGGGCAATTCACCCCTCCACTTT
length: 13; V: TRBV19; J: TRBJ1-2; size: NA; D: NA; CDR3: CASIDRSRYGYTF; DNA: TGTGCCAGTATAGACAGGAGCCGCTATGGCTACACCTTC
length: 12; V: TRBV3-1/TRBV3-2; J: TRBJ2-5; size: NA; D: TRBD2; CDR3: CASSQSGGGVYF; DNA: TGTGCCAGCAGCCAATCAGGCGGGGGAGTGTACTTC
length: 14; V: TRBV5-5; J: TRBJ2-5; size: NA; D: TRBD1; CDR3: CASSLPGGQETQYF; DNA: TGTGCCAGCAGCTTGCCAGGGGGCCAAGAGACCCAGTACTTC
length: 14; V: TRBV29-1; J: TRBJ2-7; size: NA; D: TRBD2; CDR3: CSVYGPAGELEQYF; DNA: TGCAGCGTTTACGGTCCGGCGGGAGAACTCGAGCAGTACTTC
length: 14; V: TRBV6-6; J: TRBJ1-3; size: NA; D: NA; CDR3: CASSYYPGGNTIYF; DNA: TGTGCCAGCAGTTACTACCCGGGGGGAAACACCATATATTTT
length: 14; V: TRBV6-5; J: TRBJ1-1; size: few; D: NA; CDR3: CASSPLGGGDEAFF; DNA: TGTGCCAGCAGTCCCCTCGGGGGTGGGGATGAAGCTTTCTTT
length: 13; V: TRBV6-4; J: TRBJ2-5; size: NA; D: NA; CDR3: CASSESGAGTQYF; DNA: TGTGCCAGCAGTGAGTCAGGGGCAGGGACCCAGTACTTC
length: 16; V: TRBV19; J: TRBJ2-5; size: NA; D: TRBD2; CDR3: CASSIENPGGQETQYF; DNA: TGTGCCAGTAGTATAGAAAATCCGGGGGGGCAAGAGACCCAGTACTTC
length: 16; V: TRBV7-9; J: TRBJ2-5; size: NA; D: NA; CDR3: CASTISGLGRQETQYF; DNA: TGTGCCAGCACCATTTCGGGCCTGGGGCGCCAAGAGACCCAGTACTTC
length: 12; V: TRBV2; J: TRBJ2-5; size: NA; D: NA; CDR3: CASSLLEETQYF; DNA: TGTGCCAGCAGTCTACTAGAGGAGACCCAGTACTTC
length: 15; V: TRBV5-1; J: TRBJ2-7; size: NA; D: TRBD1; CDR3: CASSPRDRASYEQYF; DNA: TGCGCCAGCAGCCCGCGGGACAGGGCCTCCTACGAGCAGTACTTC
length: 13; V: TRBV19; J: TRBJ2-3; size: NA; D: TRBD1; CDR3: CASKQGGADTQYF; DNA: TGTGCCAGTAAACAGGGGGGAGCAGATACGCAGTATTTT
length: 16; V: TRBV27; J: TRBJ2-1; size: NA; D: TRBD2; CDR3: CASSLGTSGYVDEQFF; DNA: TGTGCCAGCAGTTTAGGGACTAGCGGGTACGTTGATGAGCAGTTCTTC
length: 15; V: TRBV3-1/TRBV3-2; J: TRBJ1-5; size: NA; D: NA; CDR3: CASSQGPPANQPQHF; DNA: TGTGCCAGCAGCCAAGGTCCTCCAGCGAATCAGCCCCAGCATTTT
length: 12; V: TRBV19; J: TRBJ1-1; size: few; D: NA; CDR3: CASSWEGTEAFF; DNA: TGTGCCAGTAGTTGGGAGGGCACTGAAGCTTTCTTT
length: 14; V: TRBV6-6; J: TRBJ1-1; size: many; D: NA; CDR3: CASSYSMAGAEAFF; DNA: TGTGCCAGCAGTTACTCGATGGCGGGAGCTGAAGCTTTCTTT
length: 12; V: TRBV6-5; J: TRBJ1-1; size: NA; D: NA; CDR3: CAALGGHTEAFF; DNA: TGTGCCGCACTAGGTGGGCACACTGAAGCTTTCTTT
length: 13; V: TRBV28; J: TRBJ1-3; size: NA; D: NA; CDR3: CATKLSSGNTIYF; DNA: TGTGCCACTAAACTAAGCTCTGGAAACACCATATATTTT
length: 13; V: TRBV30; J: TRBJ1-5; size: NA; D: NA; CDR3: CAWSPQPHQPQHF; DNA: TGTGCGTGGAGCCCACAGCCACATCAGCCCCAGCATTTT
length: 14; V: TRBV9; J: TRBJ2-5; size: NA; D: NA; CDR3: CASSPEGSQETQYF; DNA: TGTGCCAGCAGCCCCGAGGGCAGTCAAGAGACCCAGTACTTC
length: 14; V: TRBV30; J: TRBJ2-3; size: few; D: NA; CDR3: CAWSVLRDFSTQYF; DNA: TGTGCCTGGAGTGTACTACGGGACTTCTCTACGCAGTATTTT
length: 15; V: TRBV27; J: TRBJ2-5; size: once; D: TRBD1; CDR3: CASSLTGQGVETQYF; DNA: TGTGCCAGCAGTTTAACCGGACAGGGGGTGGAGACCCAGTACTTC
length: 14; V: TRBV5-1; J: TRBJ2-7; size: few; D: NA; CDR3: CASSLEPLSGEQYF; DNA: TGCGCCAGCAGCTTGGAACCGCTCTCGGGCGAGCAGTACTTC
length: 14; V: TRBV6-5; J: TRBJ1-5; size: NA; D: TRBD1; CDR3: CASSFTGVDQPQHF; DNA: TGTGCCAGCAGTTTCACAGGGGTGGATCAGCCCCAGCATTTT
length: 15; V: TRBV27; J: TRBJ1-4; size: NA; D: NA; CDR3: CASSLSAGRVEKLFF; DNA: TGTGCCAGCAGTTTATCGGCAGGGAGGGTTGAAAAACTGTTTTTT
length: 13; V: TRBV30; J: TRBJ1-1; size: NA; D: NA; CDR3: CAWRRSGNTEAFF; DNA: TGTGCCTGGAGGAGGTCCGGGAACACTGAAGCTTTCTTT
length: 15; V: TRBV2; J: TRBJ2-7; size: once; D: TRBD1; CDR3: CASRKPGQGIYEQYF; DNA: TGTGCCAGCAGGAAACCGGGACAGGGGATCTACGAGCAGTACTTC
length: 14; V: TRBV6-5; J: TRBJ1-4; size: few; D: NA; CDR3: CASRNGQVNEKLFF; DNA: TGTGCCAGCAGGAACGGACAAGTAAATGAAAAACTGTTTTTT
length: 16; V: TRBV5-4; J: TRBJ1-5; size: NA; D: NA; CDR3: CASSLEPHATDQPQHF; DNA: TGTGCCAGCAGCTTGGAACCCCATGCTACGGATCAGCCCCAGCATTTT
length: 15; V: TRBV19; J: TRBJ2-3; size: NA; D: NA; CDR3: CASSTGQITTDTQYF; DNA: TGTGCCAGTAGTACCGGACAGATAACCACAGATACGCAGTATTTT
length: 19; V: TRBV7-6; J: TRBJ1-1; size: few; D: NA; CDR3: CASSPSLLRQGKKGTEAFF; DNA: TGTGCCAGCAGCCCATCCCTGCTGAGGCAGGGCAAGAAGGGCACTGAAGCTTTCTTT
length: 21; V: TRBV10-2; J: TRBJ2-3; size: few; D: TRBD2; CDR3: CASSESVRASGRARLTDTQYF; DNA: TGCGCCAGCAGTGAGTCTGTGAGGGCTAGCGGGAGGGCCCGTCTCACAGATACGCAGTATTTT
length: 11; V: TRBV12-3/TRBV12-4; J: TRBJ2-3; size: NA; D: NA; CDR3: CASSSSDTQYF; DNA: TGTGCCAGCAGTTCCTCAGATACGCAGTATTTT
length: 13; V: TRBV19; J: TRBJ2-7; size: many; D: TRBD2; CDR3: CASSMNQREPQYF; DNA: TGTGCCAGTAGTATGAACCAGCGGGAACCCCAGTACTTC
length: 13; V: TRBV6-5; J: TRBJ1-6; size: once; D: TRBD1; CDR3: CATSGGTHSPLHF; DNA: TGTGCCACCTCAGGGGGCACTCATTCACCCCTCCACTTT
length: 15; V: TRBV9; J: TRBJ1-1; size: few; D: NA; CDR3: CASRRPRTGETEAFF; DNA: TGTGCCAGCCGACGCCCCCGGACGGGGGAGACTGAAGCTTTCTTT
length: 12; V: TRBV5-6; J: TRBJ1-5; size: NA; D: NA; CDR3: CASTGLGQPQHF; DNA: TGTGCCAGCACAGGGTTAGGGCAGCCCCAGCATTTT
length: 15; V: TRBV21-1; J: TRBJ2-5; size: few; D: NA; CDR3: CASSKLAIRRGAQYF; DNA: TGTGCCAGCAGCAAACTGGCGATCCGCCGGGGGGCCCAGTACTTC
length: 15; V: TRBV7-9; J: TRBJ1-4; size: few; D: TRBD1; CDR3: CASSPRDRGAEKLFF; DNA: TGTGCCAGCAGCCCACGGGACAGGGGAGCGGAAAAACTGTTTTTT
length: 15; V: TRBV27; J: TRBJ1-2; size: NA; D: NA; CDR3: CASRALDRPNYGYTF; DNA: TGTGCCAGCAGGGCTCTAGACAGGCCTAACTATGGCTACACCTTC
length: 12; V: TRBV6-2/TRBV6-3; J: TRBJ2-1; size: NA; D: NA; CDR3: CASSYAGNEQFF; DNA: TGTGCCAGCAGTTACGCAGGGAATGAGCAGTTCTTC
length: 14; V: TRBV28; J: TRBJ1-1; size: NA; D: TRBD1; CDR3: CATKATGDRGKAFF; DNA: TGTGCCACCAAAGCGACAGGGGATAGGGGGAAAGCTTTCTTT
length: 11; V: TRBV20-1; J: TRBJ2-1; size: NA; D: NA; CDR3: CSATDSNEQFF; DNA: TGCAGTGCAACCGACTCGAATGAGCAGTTCTTC
length: 14; V: TRBV6-2/TRBV6-3; J: TRBJ1-5; size: NA; D: NA; CDR3: CASSYSTRDQPQHF; DNA: TGTGCCAGCAGTTACTCGACGCGGGATCAGCCCCAGCATTTT
length: 14; V: TRBV6-4; J: TRBJ2-3; size: NA; D: TRBD2; CDR3: CASSEGLAGDTQYF; DNA: TGTGCCAGCAGTGAGGGGCTAGCGGGAGACACGCAGTATTTT
length: 13; V: TRBV5-4; J: TRBJ2-7; size: NA; D: NA; CDR3: CASSLTSSYEQYF; DNA: TGTGCCAGCAGCTTGACTAGCTCCTACGAGCAGTACTTC
length: 15; V: TRBV7-3; J: TRBJ2-7; size: NA; D: NA; CDR3: CASSAEGGMGYEQYF; DNA: TGTGCCAGCAGCGCCGAGGGTGGCATGGGGTACGAGCAGTACTTC
length: 15; V: TRBV28; J: TRBJ2-7; size: NA; D: NA; CDR3: CASRPNPGVTYEQYF; DNA: TGTGCCAGCAGACCTAACCCCGGGGTAACCTACGAGCAGTACTTC
length: 14; V: TRBV30; J: TRBJ2-1; size: NA; D: NA; CDR3: CAWSGAGRYNEQFF; DNA: TGTGCCTGGAGTGGAGCAGGCCGATACAATGAGCAGTTCTTC
length: 13; V: TRBV6-6; J: TRBJ2-7; size: NA; D: NA; CDR3: CASSLKAAGEQYF; DNA: TGTGCCAGCAGTTTAAAAGCGGCCGGCGAGCAGTACTTC
length: 17; V: TRBV3-1/TRBV3-2; J: TRBJ1-2; size: NA; D: NA; CDR3: CASSQGGFRQAYYGYTF; DNA: TGTGCCAGCAGCCAAGGGGGCTTTAGACAGGCCTACTATGGCTACACCTTC